This T cell receptor beta chain was sequenced during a study of T cell repertoires in aging, cancer and after chemotherapy. Study as a whole: Pre- and post-chemotherapy samples were paired from chronic lymphocytic leukemia patients treated with fludarabine- or bendamustine-based regimens.

This CDR3 is 15 amino acids long. CDR1 is SEHNR and CDR2 is FQNEAQ in the germline V gene (reference sequence). V lost 5 bases, J lost 10 bases, and 11 bases stayed unmatched. Peripheral blood genomic DNA, not sorted cells or RNA, was the template. Overall study findings and caveats: In healthy donors, age-related TCR diversity loss mainly reflected lost richness. In hematological cancer patients, infiltrated lymphoid organs may have impaired thymic emigration or peripheral T cell expansion.

A remark on this clonotype: Its specificity is unknown.

TRB rearrangements spanning V, D and J were amplified using mixed TRB-A/B primers. TCRdb processed the multiplex PCR reads anew with MiXCR; each CDR3 protein has one entry. The top ten hold about 9.3% of the sample, which has roughly 12,000 distinct CDR3 sequences, around 30% seen once. This chain joins TRBV7-9 and TRBJ1-6, with 7 bases aligning to TRBD1. The sequenced sample was blood. This TCR was sampled from a human donor with a blood cancer. This chain's CDR3 is CASSNLTGLGSPLHF. DNA of the CDR3: TGTGCCAGCAGCAATTTGACAGGGCTAGGGTCACCCCTCCACTTT. The full variable domain, with the rest looked up from reference TRBV7-9 and TRBJ1-6, is DTGVSQNPRHKITKRGQNVTFRCDPISEHNRLYWYRQTLGQGPEFLTYFQNEAQLEKSRLLSDRFSAERPKGSFSTLEIQRTEQGDSAMYLCASSNLTGLGSPLHFGNGTRLTVT.